This entry lists 8 T cell receptor beta chains sequenced from one sample in a study of T cell responses to AZD1222 COVID-19 vaccine. Profiling relied on immunoSEQ multiplex PCR, and the TCRdb table lists in-frame clones only, not all of them. The table lists more than 95,000 clones, 80% to 90% of them singletons. This material consisted of peripheral blood, taken on day 0 of AZD1222 vaccination. These receptors all come from an adult in good health.

The chain links TRBV7-2 to TRBJ1-3, with 7 bases aligning to TRBD1. V trimming: 5 bases; J trimming: 3 bases; junction bases outside the gene matches: 4. There are 14 residues in the CDR3. CDR1 is SGHTA and CDR2 is FQGNSA in the germline V gene. The CDR3 DNA reads as TGTGCCAGCAGCGACCGACAGGGTGGAAACACCATATATTTT. It translates to CASSDRQGGNTIYF.

CDR3 in DNA: TGCGCCAGCAGCAGGGCGGGGGAGGGGTCCTACGAGCAGTACTTC. It yields the protein CASSRAGEGSYEQYF. The genes are TRBV5-1 and TRBJ2-7; 7 nucleotides align to TRBD2. Trimming took 4 bases from V and 1 from J; bases not matched to a gene: 8. The CDR3 totals 15 residues. Germline assignment: CDR1 SGHRS and CDR2 YFSETQ. The full variable domain, its missing parts supplied by reference TRBV5-1 and TRBJ2-7, is KAGVTQTPRYLIKTRGQQVTLSCSPISGHRSVSWYQQTPGQGLQFLFEYFSETQRNKGNFPGRFSGRQFSNSRSEMNVSTLELGDSALYLCASSRAGEGSYEQYFGPGTRLTVT.

This clone was observed a single time. CDR3 protein: CASSLAPTSNEQFF. CDR3 coding DNA: TGTGCCAGCAGCTTAGCCCCGACCAGCAATGAGCAGTTCTTC. The V gene is TRBV11-2, the J gene TRBJ2-1; D gene unclear. Germline values: CDR1 SGHAT, CDR2 FQNNGV. CDR3 length: 14 residues. Deletions cut 1 base from V and 6 bases from J, with 10 bases between.

The V call is TRBV24-1, the J call TRBJ2-7; the D gene is possibly TRBD1 (5 bases). The CDR3 consists of 15 residues. Germline CDR1 reads KGHDR; CDR2 reads SFDVKD. Trimming shortened V by 9 bases and J by 2 bases, and 19 bases separated the two germline ends. The CDR3, as DNA: TGTGCCACCTACTTTAGAGGTGGGGCCACCTACGAGCAGTACTTC. Residues: CATYFRGGATYEQYF.

The J gene is TRBJ1-6, the V gene TRBV18, with D maybe TRBD1 (6 bases). Between the trimmed V and J ends, which lost 6 bases and 7 bases, there was a span of 28 bases. The CDR3 loop spans 19 amino acids. Germline V lookup: CDR1 KGHSH, CDR2 LQKENI. CDR3 loop: CASSSKPRQAGGGNSPLHF. The CDR3 DNA reads as TGTGCCAGCTCTTCTAAACCCCGACAGGCCGGGGGGGGGAATTCACCCCTCCACTTT.

This chain links TRBV11-3 with TRBJ1-2; D unresolved. In germline, CDR1 is SGHNT, CDR2 YENEEA. V was pared by 2 bases and J by 3 bases, with 16 bases between. CDR3 length: 16 residues. For the CDR3, the DNA is TGTGCCAGCAGCTTAATGTCTGGGGTCTCAGACTATGGCTACACCTTC. Translated, it gives CASSLMSGVSDYGYTF.

The count of this clone is one. This chain uses TRBV18 with TRBJ1-1; TRBD1 might be the D (5 bases). V shed 3 bases and J shed 2 bases, with 7 bases lying between them. This CDR3 comprises 13 residues. The germline CDR1 and CDR2 sequences are KGHSH and LQKENI. Here the CDR3 reads CASSPGGNTEAFF. The CDR3 nucleotides are TGTGCCAGCTCACCTGGGGGAAACACTGAAGCTTTCTTT.

V and J are TRBV28 and TRBJ1-1; D unclear. V lost 3 bases and J lost 2, with 7 bases in between. Germline loops: CDR1 MDHEN, CDR2 SYDVKM. This CDR3 spans 13 amino acids. In DNA, the CDR3 is TGTGCCAGCAGTTTCGTACACAACACTGAAGCTTTCTTT. As protein: CASSFVHNTEAFF.